This T cell receptor beta chain was profiled in a study of T-cell reconstitution after alpha-beta-depleted transplantation in children. Findings of the study overall: Approximately two months post-transplant, alpha-beta T cells reportedly originated from several hundred expanded graft clones.

This clonotype came up a few times. Its antigen is unidentified. Germline trimming cut 6 bases from V and 7 bases from J; bases unmatched to any gene: 6. The CDR3 covers 13 residues. Per germline, CDR1 MNHEY and CDR2 SMNVEV (reference sequence). This sample's TCRbeta library carried unique molecular identifier barcodes. TCRdb redid the calling of the PCR reads with MiXCR, one entry per CDR3 protein. The sample contains about 510,000 distinct CDR3 sequences, roughly 11% of which appear only once. The source of this sequence is a female patient between 2 and 15 years old who had a stem cell transplant for aplastic anemia, so the T cells may come from the graft donor. Sequences were derived from PBMCs, mostly from graft donor cells, sampled 180 days after TCRalphabeta/CD19-depleted stem cell transplant. This chain links TRBV27 with TRBJ2-1; 7 bases map to TRBD2. The CDR3, as DNA: TGTGCCAGCAGCACAGCGGGATTGAATGAGCAGTTCTTC. It codes for CASSTAGLNEQFF.